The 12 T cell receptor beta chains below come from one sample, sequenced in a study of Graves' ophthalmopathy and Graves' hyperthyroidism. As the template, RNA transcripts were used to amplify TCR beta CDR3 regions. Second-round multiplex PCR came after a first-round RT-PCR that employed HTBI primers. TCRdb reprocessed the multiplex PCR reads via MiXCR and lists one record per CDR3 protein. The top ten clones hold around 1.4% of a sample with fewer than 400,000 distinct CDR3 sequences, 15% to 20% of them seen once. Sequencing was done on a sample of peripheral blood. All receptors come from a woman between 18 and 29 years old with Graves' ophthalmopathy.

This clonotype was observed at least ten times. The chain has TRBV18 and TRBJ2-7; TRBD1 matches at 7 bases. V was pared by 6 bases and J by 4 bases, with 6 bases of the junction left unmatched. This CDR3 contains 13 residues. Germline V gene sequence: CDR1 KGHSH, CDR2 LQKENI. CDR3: CASSRGTEYEQYF. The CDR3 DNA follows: TGTGCCAGCTCCCGAGGGACAGAGTACGAGCAGTACTTC.

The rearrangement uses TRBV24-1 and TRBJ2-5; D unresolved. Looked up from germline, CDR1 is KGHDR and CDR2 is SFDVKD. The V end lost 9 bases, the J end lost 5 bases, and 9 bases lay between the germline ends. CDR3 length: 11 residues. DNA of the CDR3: TGTGCCACCGGGGAAGAGGAGACCCAGTACTTC. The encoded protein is CATGEEETQYF.

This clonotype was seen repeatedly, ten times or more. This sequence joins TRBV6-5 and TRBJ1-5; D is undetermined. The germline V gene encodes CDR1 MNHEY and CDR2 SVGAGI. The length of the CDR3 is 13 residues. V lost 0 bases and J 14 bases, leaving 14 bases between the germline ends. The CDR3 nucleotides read TGTGCCAGCAGTTACTCGGAGCAGGAGGCCGAGCATTTT. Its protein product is CASSYSEQEAEHF.

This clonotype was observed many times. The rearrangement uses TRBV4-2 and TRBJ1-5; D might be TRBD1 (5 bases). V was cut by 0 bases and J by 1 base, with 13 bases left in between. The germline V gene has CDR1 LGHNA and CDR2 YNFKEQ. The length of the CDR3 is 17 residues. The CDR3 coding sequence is TGTGCCAGCAGCCAAGATGAGCGCGCAGGGAGCAATCAGCCCCAGCATTTT. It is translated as CASSQDERAGSNQPQHF.

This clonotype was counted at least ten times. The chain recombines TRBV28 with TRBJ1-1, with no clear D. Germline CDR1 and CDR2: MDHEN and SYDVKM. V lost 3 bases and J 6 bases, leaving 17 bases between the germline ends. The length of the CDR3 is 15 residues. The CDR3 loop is CASSFGPKGLSEAFF. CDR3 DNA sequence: TGTGCCAGCAGTTTCGGCCCCAAGGGTCTCTCTGAAGCTTTCTTT.

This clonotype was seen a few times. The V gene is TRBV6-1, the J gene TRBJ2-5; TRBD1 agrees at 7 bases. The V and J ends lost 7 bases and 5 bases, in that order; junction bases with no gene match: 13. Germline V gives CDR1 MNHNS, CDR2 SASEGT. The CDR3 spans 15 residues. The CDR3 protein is CASNQRQGPGETQYF. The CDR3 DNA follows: TGTGCCAGCAACCAAAGACAGGGCCCGGGTGAGACCCAGTACTTC.

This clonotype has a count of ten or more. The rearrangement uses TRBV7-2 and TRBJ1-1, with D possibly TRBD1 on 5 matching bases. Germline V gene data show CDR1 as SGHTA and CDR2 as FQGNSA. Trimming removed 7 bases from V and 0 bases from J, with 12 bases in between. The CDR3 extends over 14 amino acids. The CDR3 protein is CASTETALNTEAFF. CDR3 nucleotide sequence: TGTGCCAGCACCGAGACAGCTTTGAACACTGAAGCTTTCTTT.

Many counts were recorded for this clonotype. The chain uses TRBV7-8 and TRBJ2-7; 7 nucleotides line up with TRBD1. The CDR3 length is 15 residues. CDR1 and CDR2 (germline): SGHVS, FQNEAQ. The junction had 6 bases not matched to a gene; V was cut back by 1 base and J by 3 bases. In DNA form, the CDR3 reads TGTGCCAGCAGCTTAGAGGGGGCCCCTCACTACGAGCAGTACTTC. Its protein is CASSLEGAPHYEQYF.

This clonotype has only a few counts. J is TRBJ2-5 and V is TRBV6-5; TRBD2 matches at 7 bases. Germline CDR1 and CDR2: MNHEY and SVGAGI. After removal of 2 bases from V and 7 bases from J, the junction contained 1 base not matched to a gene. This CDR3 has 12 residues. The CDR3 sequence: CASSYGRGTQYF. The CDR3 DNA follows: TGTGCCAGCAGTTACGGGAGGGGGACCCAGTACTTC.

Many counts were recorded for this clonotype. In DNA, the CDR3 is TGTGCCAGTAGTATACTCGTTTGGGCAGACAATCAGCCCCAGCATTTT. Translating it yields CASSILVWADNQPQHF. The chain uses TRBV19 and TRBJ1-5, with unresolved D. CDR1 and CDR2 from the germline V gene are LNHDA and SQIVND (reference sequence). CDR3 length: 16 amino acids. V gave up 2 bases and J gave up 3 bases, with 14 bases separating them.

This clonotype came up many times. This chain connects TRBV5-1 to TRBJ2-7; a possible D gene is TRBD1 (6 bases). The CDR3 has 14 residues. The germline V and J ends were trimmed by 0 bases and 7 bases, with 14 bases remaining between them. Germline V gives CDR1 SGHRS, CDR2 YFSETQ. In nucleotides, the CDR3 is TGCGCCAGCAGCTTGGAACAGGGCCCTCGGGAGCAGTACTTC. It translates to CASSLEQGPREQYF. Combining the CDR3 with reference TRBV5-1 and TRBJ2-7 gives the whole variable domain KAGVTQTPRYLIKTRGQQVTLSCSPISGHRSVSWYQQTPGQGLQFLFEYFSETQRNKGNFPGRFSGRQFSNSRSEMNVSTLELGDSALYLCASSLEQGPREQYFGPGTRLTVT.

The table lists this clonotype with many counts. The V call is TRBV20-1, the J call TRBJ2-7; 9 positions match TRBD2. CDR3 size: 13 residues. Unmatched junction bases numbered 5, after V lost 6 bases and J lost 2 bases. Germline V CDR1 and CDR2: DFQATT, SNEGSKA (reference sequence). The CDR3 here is CSASSGRAYEQYF. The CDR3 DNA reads TGCAGTGCCAGTAGCGGGAGAGCCTACGAGCAGTACTTC.